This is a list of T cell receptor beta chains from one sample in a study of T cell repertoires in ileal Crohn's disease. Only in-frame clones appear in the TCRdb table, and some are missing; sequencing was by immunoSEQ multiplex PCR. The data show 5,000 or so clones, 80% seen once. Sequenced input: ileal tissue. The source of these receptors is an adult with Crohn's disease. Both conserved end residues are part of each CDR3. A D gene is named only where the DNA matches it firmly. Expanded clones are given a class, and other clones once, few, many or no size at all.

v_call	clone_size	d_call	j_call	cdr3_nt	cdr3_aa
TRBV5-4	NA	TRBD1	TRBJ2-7	TGTGCCAGCAGCCCGGACAGGGGGCCGGCCTACGAGCAGTACTTC	CASSPDRGPAYEQYF
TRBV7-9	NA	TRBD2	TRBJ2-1	TGTGCCAGCAGCTTAGGTACTAGCGGGACGAACAATGAGCAGTTCTTC	CASSLGTSGTNNEQFF
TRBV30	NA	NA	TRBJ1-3	TGTGCCTGGAGTGTACGGGCAGGGAGGACTGGAAACACCATATATTTT	CAWSVRAGRTGNTIYF
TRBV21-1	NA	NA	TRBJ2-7	TGTGCCAGCAGCAAAGGTTCGGGACAGAGATCCTACGAGCAGTACTTC	CASSKGSGQRSYEQYF
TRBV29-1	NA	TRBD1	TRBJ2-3	TGCAGCGCCGTTTGGGACAGGGCCACAGATACGCAGTATTTT	CSAVWDRATDTQYF
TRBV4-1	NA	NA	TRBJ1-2	TGCGCCAGCAGCCTTTTCCGCGGGCCGATCTATGGCTACACCTTC	CASSLFRGPIYGYTF
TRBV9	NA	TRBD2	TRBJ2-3	TGTGCCAGCAGCGTAGGAGCGGGGAGCACAGATACGCAGTATTTT	CASSVGAGSTDTQYF
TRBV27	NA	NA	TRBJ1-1	TGTGCCAGCAGCCGTCAGGAGAACACTGAAGCTTTCTTT	CASSRQENTEAFF
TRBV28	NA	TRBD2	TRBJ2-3	TGTGCCAGCAGTTTGGGACTAGCGGGAGCAGATACGCAGTATTTT	CASSLGLAGADTQYF
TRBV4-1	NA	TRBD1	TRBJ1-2	TGCGCCAGCAGCCAGCCCGGGACAGGAGGGTGGGATGGCTACACCTTC	CASSQPGTGGWDGYTF
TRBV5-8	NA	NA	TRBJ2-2	TGTGCCAGCAGCGGAGGGGCGTGGGGCTGGGAAATGGCCGGGGAGCTGTTTTTT	CASSGGAWGWEMAGELFF
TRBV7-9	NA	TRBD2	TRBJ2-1	TGTGCCAGCAGCTTTTCCGTGAGCGGGAGAACCTTTGAGCAGTTCTTC	CASSFSVSGRTFEQFF
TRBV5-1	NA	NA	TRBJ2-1	TGCGCCAGCAGCTCCTCGACAGGATCATTGGGGAATGAGCAGTTCTTC	CASSSSTGSLGNEQFF
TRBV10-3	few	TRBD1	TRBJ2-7	TGTGCCATCAGTGACCGGACAGGGTGGGACGAGCAGTACTTC	CAISDRTGWDEQYF
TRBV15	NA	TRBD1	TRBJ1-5	TGTGCCACCAGCAGAGAGACAGGGAAGGTGATTTCGCAGCCCCAGCATTTT	CATSRETGKVISQPQHF
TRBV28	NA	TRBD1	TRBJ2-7	TGTGCCAGCAGTTTGATACAGCAGGGGGCCTACGAGCAGTACTTC	CASSLIQQGAYEQYF
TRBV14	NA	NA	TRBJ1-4	TGTGCCAGCAGCCAAGATTTTACCCCCCGGACTAATGAAAAACTGTTTTTT	CASSQDFTPRTNEKLFF
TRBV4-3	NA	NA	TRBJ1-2	TGCGCCAGCAGCCAGGGGGCGAACTATGGCTACACCTTC	CASSQGANYGYTF
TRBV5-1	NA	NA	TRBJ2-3	TGCGCCAGCAGCTTAACCTCAGGGACAGATACGCAGTATTTT	CASSLTSGTDTQYF
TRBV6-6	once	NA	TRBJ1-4	TGTGCCAGCAGCGCCGGGGGGGCCAAAAATAAACGACTGTTTTTT	CASSAGGAKNKRLFF
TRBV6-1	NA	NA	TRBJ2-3	TGTGCCAGCAGTAAGACTAGGGGCACAGATACGCAGTATTTT	CASSKTRGTDTQYF
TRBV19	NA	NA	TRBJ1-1	TGTGCCAGTAGTGACGCGGGGCGGTACACTGAAGCTTTCTTT	CASSDAGRYTEAFF
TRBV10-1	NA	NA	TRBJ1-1	TGCGCCAGCAGTACAGGGAATAGGGCTGAAGCTTTCTTT	CASSTGNRAEAFF
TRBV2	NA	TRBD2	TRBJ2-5	TGTGCCACCCAGGGGGGGACTAGCGGGACACAGACCCAGTACTTC	CATQGGTSGTQTQYF
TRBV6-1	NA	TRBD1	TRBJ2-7	TGTGCCAGCAGTGTCCCGGGACAGGGGGCCCACGAGCAGTACTTC	CASSVPGQGAHEQYF
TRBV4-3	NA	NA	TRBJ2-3	TGCGCCAGCAGCCCTGGAGTCAACACAGATACGCAGTATTTT	CASSPGVNTDTQYF
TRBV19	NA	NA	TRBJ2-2	TGTGCCAGTAGTATCTTACAGCGGACGAACACCGGGGAGCTGTTTTTT	CASSILQRTNTGELFF
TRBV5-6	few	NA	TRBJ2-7	TGTGCCAGCAGCTTGGAGCTTGGTAGGGGCCCAGCTGTCGAGCAGTACTTC	CASSLELGRGPAVEQYF
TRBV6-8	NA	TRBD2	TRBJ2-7	TGTGCCAGCAGTTATAGCGGGAGCTCCTACGAGCAGTACTTC	CASSYSGSSYEQYF
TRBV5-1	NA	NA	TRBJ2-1	TGCGCCAGCACCCCCGGACAGTACTACAATGAGCAGTTCTTC	CASTPGQYYNEQFF
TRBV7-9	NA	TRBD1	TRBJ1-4	TGTGCCAGCAGCTTAGGGGACAGAAGCTCAACTAATGAAAAACTGTTTTTT	CASSLGDRSSTNEKLFF
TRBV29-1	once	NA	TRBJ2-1	TGCAGCGTCGCCCTAGCACATGAGCAGTTCTTC	CSVALAHEQFF
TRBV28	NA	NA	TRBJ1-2	TGTGCCAGCGGCCCCTCCTACACCTTC	CASGPSYTF
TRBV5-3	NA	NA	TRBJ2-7	TGTGCCTTCGAAAAACCCCGACTGAGTGCCTACGAGCAGTACTTC	CAFEKPRLSAYEQYF
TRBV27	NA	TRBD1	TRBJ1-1	TGTGCCAGCAGTCCGGGGACAGGGAGGGGAGACACTGAAGCTTTCTTT	CASSPGTGRGDTEAFF
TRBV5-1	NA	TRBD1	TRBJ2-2	TGCGCCAGCAGCTCCCATAGGACAGGGGGCTGGAACACCGGGGAGCTGTTTTTT	CASSSHRTGGWNTGELFF
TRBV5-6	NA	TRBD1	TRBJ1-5	TGTGCCAGCAGCTTGGGGACAGGGTTGAAAAGCAATCAGCCCCAGCATTTT	CASSLGTGLKSNQPQHF
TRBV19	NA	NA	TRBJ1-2	TGTGCCAGTAGTAGGGGACATTACGATGGCTACACCTTC	CASSRGHYDGYTF
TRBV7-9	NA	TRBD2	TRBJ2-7	TGTGCCAGCAGCCGTAGCGGGGGGACCTACGAGCAGTACTTC	CASSRSGGTYEQYF